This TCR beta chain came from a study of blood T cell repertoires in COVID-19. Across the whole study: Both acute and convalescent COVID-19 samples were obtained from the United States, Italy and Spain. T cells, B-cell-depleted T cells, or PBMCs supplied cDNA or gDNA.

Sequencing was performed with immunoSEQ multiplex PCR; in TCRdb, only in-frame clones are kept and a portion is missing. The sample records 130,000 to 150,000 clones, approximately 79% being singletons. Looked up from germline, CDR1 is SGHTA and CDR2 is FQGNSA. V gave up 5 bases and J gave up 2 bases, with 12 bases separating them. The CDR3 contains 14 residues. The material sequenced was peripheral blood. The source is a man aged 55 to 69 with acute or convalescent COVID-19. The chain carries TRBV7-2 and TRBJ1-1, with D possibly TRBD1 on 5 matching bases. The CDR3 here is CASSQGVSNTEAFF. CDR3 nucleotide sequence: TGTGCCAGCAGCCAAGGGGTTTCAAACACTGAAGCTTTCTTT.